This T cell receptor beta chain was found in a study of T cell repertoires in cytomegalovirus infection. At the level of the study: CMV infection and matching HLA type were both indicated by public TCR beta signatures. Study-wide results and limits: HLA-C-restricted CMV-specific TCR beta clonotypes prevailed in the ex vivo response.

TCRdb re-called the reads with MiXCR, one entry per CDR3 protein. The table records 600,000 to 700,000 distinct CDR3 sequences, around 32% of them present only once. This clonotype was found many times. Its antigen remains unidentified. Trimming shortened V by 5 bases and J by 6 bases, and 11 bases separated the two germline ends. CDR1 is SGHTA and CDR2 is FQGNSA in the germline V gene. This CDR3 is 14 amino acids long. Material: cultured PBMCs, obtained from culture after CMV antigen stimulation. The rearrangement uses TRBV7-2 and TRBJ1-6; D remains ambiguous. This receptor was taken from a human donor in good health (CMV status not recorded). Some clones in this sample may be carry-over from other donors' samples. CDR3 sequence: CASSRDWSNSPLHF. For the CDR3, the DNA is TGTGCCAGCAGCCGCGATTGGTCTAATTCACCCCTCCACTTT.